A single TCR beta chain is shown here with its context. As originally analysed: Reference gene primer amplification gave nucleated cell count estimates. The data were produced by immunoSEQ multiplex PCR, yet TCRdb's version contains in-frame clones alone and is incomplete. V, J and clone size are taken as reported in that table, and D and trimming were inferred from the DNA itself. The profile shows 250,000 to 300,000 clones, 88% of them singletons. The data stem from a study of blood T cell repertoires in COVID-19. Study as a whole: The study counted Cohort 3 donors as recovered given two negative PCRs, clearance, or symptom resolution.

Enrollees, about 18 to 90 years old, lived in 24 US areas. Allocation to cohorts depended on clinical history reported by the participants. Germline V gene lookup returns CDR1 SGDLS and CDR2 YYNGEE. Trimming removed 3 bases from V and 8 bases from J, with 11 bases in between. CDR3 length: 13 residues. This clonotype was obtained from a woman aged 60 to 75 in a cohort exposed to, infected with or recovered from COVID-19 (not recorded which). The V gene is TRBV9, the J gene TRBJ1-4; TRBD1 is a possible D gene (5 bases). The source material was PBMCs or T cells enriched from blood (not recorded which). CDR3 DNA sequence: TGTGCCAGCAGCGAAATGGGGGGAGAAAAACTGTTTTTT. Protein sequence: CASSEMGGEKLFF.